This TCR beta chain was documented in a study of T-cell memory formation after mild COVID-19. Across the study: In these data, TCR clusters were largely donor specific. Regarding the study as a whole: Contracting clones localized mainly to CM and EM when CD4+ and mainly to EMRA when CD8+. Clones contracting over day 15 to 85 were CD4/CD8 balanced, with later expanders leaning CD4+.

Libraries for TCRalpha and TCRbeta carried sample barcodes and unique molecular identifiers via 5'RACE. One entry per CDR3 protein, called by TCRdb with MiXCR from the 5' RACE reads. Of some 130,000 distinct CDR3 sequences in the sample, approximately 6.2% were seen once. In the case of this clonotype: Its specificity is not known.

This CDR3 region has 16 residues. V shed 0 bases and J shed 4 bases, with 12 bases lying between them. Germline loops: CDR1 LGHNA, CDR2 YNFKEQ. The receptor comes from an adult woman who had mild COVID-19 (a few samples of this study predate the infection). Cell type and time point are not known. This chain joins TRBV4-2 and TRBJ1-4; TRBD1 is a possible D gene (5 bases). Sequencing was performed on PBMCs or a T cell subset sorted from them (not recorded which). The CDR3 protein is CASSQEGREFNEKLFF. DNA of the CDR3: TGTGCCAGCAGCCAAGAGGGCAGGGAATTTAATGAAAAACTGTTTTTT.